This T cell receptor beta chain comes out of a study of T cells in Graves' hyperthyroidism and ophthalmopathy. RNA transcripts yielded amplified TCR beta CDR3 regions. In the first-round RT-PCR of the TCR CDR3, the HTBI primer set was used. A single record per CDR3 protein comes from TCRdb applying MiXCR to the multiplex PCR reads. Of 700,000 or so distinct CDR3 sequences in the sample, over 15% are singletons; the top ten hold approximately 8.4%. Overall study results and limits: Stable hyperthyroidism was told apart from ophthalmopathy by a model built on 13 V-J features.

This clonotype turned up a few times. Its matching antigen is unknown. Uncontrolled infection, other autoimmune disease, pregnancy or lactation led to exclusion. The CDR3 sequence is 15 residues long. Germline CDR1 and CDR2: DFQATT and SNEGSKA (reference sequence). V was pared by 1 base and J by 3 bases, with 8 bases of the junction left unmatched. V gene TRBV20-1 combines with J gene TRBJ2-5; 7 bases match TRBD1. The TCR comes from a man aged 18 to 30 with Graves' hyperthyroidism. The sequencing input was blood. This CDR3 reads CSARGSKGAEETQYF. Here the CDR3 DNA reads TGCAGTGCTAGAGGTAGCAAGGGGGCCGAAGAGACCCAGTACTTC.